Sequencing of this TCR beta chain was carried out in a study of tumor-infiltrating lymphocytes in localized non-small cell lung cancer. The table came from immunoSEQ multiplex PCR; TCRdb's copy has only in-frame clones and leaves some out. Among around 9,600 clones listed, around 73% were seen once. V was clipped by 3 bases and J by 0 bases; unmatched bases: 2. Per the germline V gene, CDR1 is LNHDA and CDR2 is SQIVND (reference sequence). This CDR3 comprises 14 residues. This clone was detected once. The chain is built from TRBV19 and TRBJ2-7; TRBD2 matches at 7 bases. This sequence was found in a human donor with non-small cell lung cancer. Sequenced input: lung tumor tissue. The CDR3 DNA reads TGTGCCAGTAGTATTGGCGGGAGCTCCTACGAGCAGTACTTC. Its protein is CASSIGGSSYEQYF.